A selection of T cell receptor beta chains follows, all from one sample in a study of blood T cell repertoires in COVID-19. Method: immunoSEQ multiplex PCR; TCRdb's copy keeps in-frame clones and lacks some. The profile shows 100,000 to 150,000 clones, about 85% of them singletons. Sequencing used peripheral blood. The receptors were sampled from a man aged 55-75 years with acute or convalescent COVID-19. Each CDR3 is given with its conserved first and last residue. The D gene is left open where the match is weak. The listing skips clone size in some rows; elsewhere it reads once, few, many or a size class.

V gene	clone size	D gene	CDR3 length	J gene	CDR3 DNA	CDR3 protein
TRBV5-1	few	TRBD1	23	TRBJ1-2	TGCGCCAGCAGCTTGGCCAGGGCCTCACCGGGACAGGGTGGTTCTAACCCTAACTATGGCTACACCTTC	CASSLARASPGQGGSNPNYGYTF
TRBV21-1	many	NA	14	TRBJ2-2	TGTGCCAGCCTAGGGGTCGAAAACACCGGGGAGCTGTTTTTT	CASLGVENTGELFF
TRBV21-1	NA	NA	17	TRBJ1-5	TGTGCCAGCAGCAAAGGGGCAGGGGAAGGGAGCAATCAGCCCCAGCATTTT	CASSKGAGEGSNQPQHF
TRBV27	NA	NA	15	TRBJ1-4	TGTGCCAGCAGTTTCAGGAGGGGAACTAATGAAAAACTGTTTTTT	CASSFRRGTNEKLFF
TRBV28	NA	NA	12	TRBJ1-2	TGTGCCAGCAGTAGGGGTAACTATGGCTACACCTTC	CASSRGNYGYTF
TRBV24-1	NA	TRBD1	16	TRBJ2-3	TGTGCCACCAGTGATTCAAGGACAGGGGATGTGGATACGCAGTATTTT	CATSDSRTGDVDTQYF
TRBV4-2	NA	NA	15	TRBJ1-5	TGTGCCAGCAGCGAAGTCGTACAGGACAATCAGCCCCAGCATTTT	CASSEVVQDNQPQHF
TRBV9	NA	NA	16	TRBJ2-6	TGTGCCAGCAGCGTAGGGAGGAGCTCTGGGGCCAACGTCCTGACTTTC	CASSVGRSSGANVLTF
TRBV6-5	NA	TRBD1	13	TRBJ1-2	TGTGCCAGCAGTCAGGAAGGGGGCTTTGGCTACACCTTC	CASSQEGGFGYTF
TRBV12-5	few	NA	14	TRBJ1-1	TGTGCTAGTGGCCAAACACAGGGATACACTGAAGCTTTCTTT	CASGQTQGYTEAFF
TRBV28	NA	TRBD2	17	TRBJ2-1	TGTGCCAGCAGTTTCTTATCCGGGACTAGCGGCCACAATGAGCAGTTCTTC	CASSFLSGTSGHNEQFF
TRBV2	NA	NA	13	TRBJ1-2	TGTGCCAGCAGTGGACAGCGTGACTATGGCTACACCTTC	CASSGQRDYGYTF
TRBV28	NA	NA	15	TRBJ1-1	TGTGCCAGCAGTCAGAGGGGCGGGGGGAACACTGAAGCTTTCTTT	CASSQRGGGNTEAFF
TRBV27	NA	TRBD1	18	TRBJ2-5	TGTGCCAGCAGTTTAAAGGGCCCCGGGACAGGGACCTGGGGGACCCAGTACTTC	CASSLKGPGTGTWGTQYF
TRBV5-1	once	NA	13	TRBJ2-3	TGCGCCAGCAGACTCCCACGCACAGATACGCAGTATTTT	CASRLPRTDTQYF
TRBV27	NA	NA	14	TRBJ1-1	TGTGCCAGCAGTTTAGCGACAGTGAACACTGAAGCTTTCTTT	CASSLATVNTEAFF